This T cell receptor beta chain was observed in a study of blood T cells in healthy people across ages. General study findings and limits: PBMCs left unsorted prevented a conclusive naive versus antigen-experienced comparison. Long-lived and aged donors differed, with more naive CD4+ cells and higher diversity in the long-lived.

This clonotype showed up just once. Antigen: not known. V dropped 2 bases and J dropped 5 bases, with 11 bases sitting between them. Germline V gene data show CDR1 as DFQATT and CDR2 as SNEGSKA (reference sequence). The CDR3 totals 13 residues. A J-beta primer mix and a sample-barcoded 5' primer were used in a second PCR of roughly 6 to 11 cycles. MiXCR, applied by TCRdb to the 5' RACE reads, yields one record per CDR3 protein. The repertoire holds roughly 800,000 distinct CDR3 sequences, over 45% seen once, with over 20% in the top ten. What was sequenced was blood. This clonotype originated in a man aged 25-45 years in good health. The chain is built from TRBV20-1 and TRBJ2-3; D possibly corresponds to TRBD2 (6 bases). The CDR3 DNA sequence: TGCAGTGCTAGAATACGGGAGTTAGATACGCAGTATTTT. Translating gives CSARIRELDTQYF.